This is a list of T cell receptor beta chains from one sample in a study of T cell repertoires in cytomegalovirus infection. TCRdb processed the reads anew with MiXCR; each CDR3 protein has one entry. The repertoire holds about 160,000 distinct CDR3 sequences, with about a fifth as singletons. Antigens for these TCRs are unknown. The sequencing here drew on CD8+ T cells from cultured PBMCs, taken from culture after CMV antigen stimulation. The source is a human donor in good health (CMV status not recorded). Some clones in this sample may be carry-over from other donors' samples. Each CDR3 is given with its conserved first and last residue. Fields, in order: D gene, clone size, J gene, V gene, CDR3 DNA, CDR3 protein. A D gene is named only where the DNA matches it firmly. Where a row states a size, it is once, few, many or the class of an expanded clone; other rows omit it.

TRBD1,NA,TRBJ2-7,TRBV6-2/TRBV6-3,TGTGCCAGCAGTTATAACTGGGACAGGAACTACGAGCAGTACTTC,CASSYNWDRNYEQYF
TRBD2,NA,TRBJ2-3,TRBV27,TGTGCCAGCAGTTTAAGGCTAGCGGTCACAGATACGCAGTATTTT,CASSLRLAVTDTQYF
NA,NA,TRBJ2-3,TRBV6-5,TGTGCCAGCAGTAGGGGGGGGGTGCTGGATTTT,CASSRGGVLDF
NA,NA,TRBJ1-1,TRBV7-6,TGTGCCAGCAGCTCGCTACAGACCAGGACTGAAGCTTTCTTT,CASSSLQTRTEAFF
TRBD2,NA,TRBJ2-3,TRBV7-2,TGTGCCAGCAGCTTCCCAGCGGGGGGACTCTATACGCAGTATTTT,CASSFPAGGLYTQYF
NA,few,TRBJ2-7,TRBV10-3,TGTGCCATACAAGGGGCACCCCGCGAGCAGTACTTC,CAIQGAPREQYF
NA,medium-sized,TRBJ2-4,TRBV6-2/TRBV6-3,TGTGCCAGCAGTCTCCGGACAAGAAACATTCAGTACTTC,CASSLRTRNIQYF
TRBD1,few,TRBJ2-5,TRBV6-2/TRBV6-3,TGTGCCAGCAGTTACTCGCCGCCAGGACAGGAAAAGACCCAGTACTTC,CASSYSPPGQEKTQYF
TRBD1,NA,TRBJ1-2,TRBV7-6,TGTGCCAGCAGCCGGGATGCGGACAGGGGGTATTCGGAGCACTATGGCTACACCTTC,CASSRDADRGYSEHYGYTF
NA,few,TRBJ1-1,TRBV4-3,TGCGCCAGCAGCCAAGATATGGGGCAGAACACTGAAGCTTTCTTT,CASSQDMGQNTEAFF
NA,few,TRBJ1-1,TRBV7-2,TGTGCCAGCAGCTTAAACCCCGCTGACACTGAAGCTTTCTTT,CASSLNPADTEAFF
NA,once,TRBJ1-2,TRBV30,TGTGCCTGGAGACCGATACTTGGGACGGATTACCTCTATGGCTACACCTTC,CAWRPILGTDYLYGYTF
TRBD1,few,TRBJ2-7,TRBV7-6,TGTGCCAGCAGCTATAGGACAGGGGGTTACGAGCAGTACTTC,CASSYRTGGYEQYF
NA,NA,TRBJ2-1,TRBV12-3/TRBV12-4,TGTGCGATCAGTTTAAGGCGGAGCTCCTACAATGAGCAGTTCTTC,CAISLRRSSYNEQFF
NA,many,TRBJ2-7,TRBV10-3,TGTGCCATCAGTTCGAGCTACGAGCAGTACTTC,CAISSSYEQYF
TRBD2,few,TRBJ2-7,TRBV27,TGTGCCAGCAGTAATGGACTAGCGGGGTTTTACGAGCAGTACTTC,CASSNGLAGFYEQYF
NA,NA,TRBJ2-1,TRBV12-3/TRBV12-4,TGTGCCAGCACCCCGGGTACGGGGTCCAATGAGCAGTTCTTC,CASTPGTGSNEQFF
NA,NA,TRBJ2-2,TRBV9,TGTGCCAGCAGTCAAAAAGGGGCGACCGGGGAGCTGTTTTTT,CASSQKGATGELFF
NA,NA,TRBJ2-2,TRBV6-5,TGTGCCAGCAGTTACCATACTAGCCCCGGGGAGCTGTTTTTT,CASSYHTSPGELFF
NA,NA,TRBJ1-2,TRBV7-9,TGTGCCAGCAGCTTAGGGGAGGGGTCGGATGGCTACACCTTC,CASSLGEGSDGYTF
NA,NA,TRBJ1-2,TRBV6-8,TGTGCCAGCAGTTACTCGATAGGTGACTATGGCTACACCTTC,CASSYSIGDYGYTF
NA,NA,TRBJ1-4,TRBV7-6,TGTGCCAGCAGCTTAGAGTTGGCCGGCAGGCTAAATGAAAAACTGTTTTTT,CASSLELAGRLNEKLFF
NA,NA,TRBJ1-2,TRBV6-1,TGTGCCAGCAGTGAAGTGCGGGACCGAAACTATGGCTACACCTTC,CASSEVRDRNYGYTF
TRBD2,few,TRBJ2-3,TRBV7-9,TGTGCCAGCAGTGGAACTAGCGGGGGGGTTGCCGGACACACAGATACGCAGTATTTT,CASSGTSGGVAGHTDTQYF
NA,NA,TRBJ2-1,TRBV12-3/TRBV12-4,TGTGCCAGCAGTTGGACGGTGGGCAATGAGCAGTTCTTC,CASSWTVGNEQFF
NA,few,TRBJ2-7,TRBV7-8,TGTGCCAGCAGCTTACCCATTACAACCGACAGCTCCTACGAGCAGTACTTC,CASSLPITTDSSYEQYF
NA,NA,TRBJ1-1,TRBV6-2/TRBV6-3,TGTGCCAGCAGTTATGGGGCCGAAGCTTTCTTT,CASSYGAEAFF
NA,few,TRBJ2-7,TRBV20-1,TGCAGTGCTAGAGACCCGACTCCTTCATGGTGGGAGCAGTACTTC,CSARDPTPSWWEQYF
NA,NA,TRBJ2-3,TRBV7-2,TGTGCCAGCAGCTTAGAGACAAGGTACCTAGATACGCAGTATTTT,CASSLETRYLDTQYF
NA,NA,TRBJ1-2,TRBV23-1,TGCGCCATCAGAGGGGTGCCCTATGGCTACACCTTC,CAIRGVPYGYTF
NA,few,TRBJ1-2,TRBV11-2,TGTGCCAGCAGCCAGGGCGCAGGCTACACCTTC,CASSQGAGYTF
TRBD1,few,TRBJ1-6,TRBV7-9,TGTGCCAGCAGCCGCCCGTCGACAGGGGAGAAGTCACCCCTCCACTTT,CASSRPSTGEKSPLHF
TRBD1,NA,TRBJ2-1,TRBV2,TGTGCCAGGTCCCGGGACAGGGGGTCGAATGAGCAGTTCTTC,CARSRDRGSNEQFF
NA,NA,TRBJ2-1,TRBV12-3/TRBV12-4,TGTGCCAGCAGTTTAGGGGGGGTGAGTTTCAATGAGCAGTTCTTC,CASSLGGVSFNEQFF
TRBD1,NA,TRBJ1-1,TRBV5-8,TGTGCCAGCAGCTGGACAGGGGGAACCCATTTCGGCTCTGAAGCTTTCTTT,CASSWTGGTHFGSEAFF
NA,NA,TRBJ1-2,TRBV12-3/TRBV12-4,TGTGCCAGCGAGGGTGGGGAAGGCTACACCTTC,CASEGGEGYTF
NA,NA,TRBJ1-6,TRBV7-8,TGTGCCAGCAGCTCTAGCTCGCCGGAGACGAATTCACCCCTCCACTTT,CASSSSSPETNSPLHF
TRBD1,NA,TRBJ2-2,TRBV18,TGTGCCAGCTCTTCCACTGAGGGGGCCGGCACCGGGGAGCTGTTTTTT,CASSSTEGAGTGELFF
TRBD1,few,TRBJ1-1,TRBV4-2,TGTGCCAGCAGCCAAGTGCCTCGGACAGGGCGAGGGGGCACTGAAGCTTTCTTT,CASSQVPRTGRGGTEAFF
TRBD1,NA,TRBJ2-3,TRBV11-2,TGTGCCAGCAGTACGGGGACAGAATCTACAGATACGCAGTATTTT,CASSTGTESTDTQYF
NA,NA,TRBJ2-1,TRBV6-1,TGTGCCAGCAGTGAGGTCCGAGGAGAGAATGAGCAGTTCTTC,CASSEVRGENEQFF
NA,few,TRBJ2-5,TRBV7-2,TGTGCCAGCAGCGGTCGGGGCGGCCCGGGGGCCCAGTACTTC,CASSGRGGPGAQYF
NA,few,TRBJ1-1,TRBV7-8,TGTGCCAGCAGCTCCGGGGGGCTGAGCGCTGAAGCTTTCTTT,CASSSGGLSAEAFF
NA,NA,TRBJ2-1,TRBV7-9,TGTGCCAGCAGCTCCCCGAGTAACCCCCGGGGGTGGGACAATGAGCAGTTCTTC,CASSSPSNPRGWDNEQFF
TRBD1,NA,TRBJ2-5,TRBV27,TGTGCCAGCAGTTCCATACCGGGACAGCAAGAGACCCAGTACTTC,CASSSIPGQQETQYF
TRBD2,many,TRBJ2-5,TRBV7-2,TGTGCCAGCAGCCCCAGCGGGGGGGTCCAAGAGACCCAGTACTTC,CASSPSGGVQETQYF
NA,few,TRBJ2-3,TRBV4-1,TGCGCCAGCAGCCACCCCCCAGGGACCTCGTTAAGACCATCCGACGGCACAGATACGCAGTATTTT,CASSHPPGTSLRPSDGTDTQYF
NA,few,TRBJ2-3,TRBV7-2,TGTGCCAGCAGCTTAGTGCTACTCCCGACAGATACGCAGTATTTT,CASSLVLLPTDTQYF
NA,NA,TRBJ1-3,TRBV4-1,TGCGCCAGCAGCCAAGAGGGCTGGCCTGGAAACACCATATATTTT,CASSQEGWPGNTIYF
NA,few,TRBJ2-7,TRBV12-3/TRBV12-4,TGTGCCAGCTCCACTGGGGGGGCGGGGGAGCAGTACTTC,CASSTGGAGEQYF
NA,many,TRBJ2-1,TRBV6-1,TGTGCCAGCAAACAAGTGGATGAGCAGTTCTTC,CASKQVDEQFF
NA,few,TRBJ1-1,TRBV7-9,TGTGCCAGCAGCCCCGGCCAGACGAACACTGAAGCTTTCTTT,CASSPGQTNTEAFF
NA,NA,TRBJ2-7,TRBV25-1,TGTGCCAGCAGTGAATACGTCACAGGGACCTACGAGCAGTACTTC,CASSEYVTGTYEQYF
NA,few,TRBJ2-6,TRBV20-1,TGCAGTGCTAGGGTACGGTTGGTCTCTGGGGCCAACGTCCTGACTTTC,CSARVRLVSGANVLTF